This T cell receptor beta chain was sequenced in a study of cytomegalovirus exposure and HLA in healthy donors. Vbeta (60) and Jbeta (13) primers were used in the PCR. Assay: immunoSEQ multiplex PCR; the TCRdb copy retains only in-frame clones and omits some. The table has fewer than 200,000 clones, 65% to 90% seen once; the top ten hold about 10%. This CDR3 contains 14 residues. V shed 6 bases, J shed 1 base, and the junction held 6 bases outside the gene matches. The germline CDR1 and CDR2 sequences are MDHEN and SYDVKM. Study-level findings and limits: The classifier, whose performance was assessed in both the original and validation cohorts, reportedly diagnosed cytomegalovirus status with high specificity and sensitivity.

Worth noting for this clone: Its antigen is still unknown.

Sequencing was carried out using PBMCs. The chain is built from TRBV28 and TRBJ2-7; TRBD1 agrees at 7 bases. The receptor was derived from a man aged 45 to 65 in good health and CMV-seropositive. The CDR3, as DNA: TGTGCCAGCAGCCCTACAGGGGTTTCCTACGAGCAGTACTTC. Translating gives CASSPTGVSYEQYF.